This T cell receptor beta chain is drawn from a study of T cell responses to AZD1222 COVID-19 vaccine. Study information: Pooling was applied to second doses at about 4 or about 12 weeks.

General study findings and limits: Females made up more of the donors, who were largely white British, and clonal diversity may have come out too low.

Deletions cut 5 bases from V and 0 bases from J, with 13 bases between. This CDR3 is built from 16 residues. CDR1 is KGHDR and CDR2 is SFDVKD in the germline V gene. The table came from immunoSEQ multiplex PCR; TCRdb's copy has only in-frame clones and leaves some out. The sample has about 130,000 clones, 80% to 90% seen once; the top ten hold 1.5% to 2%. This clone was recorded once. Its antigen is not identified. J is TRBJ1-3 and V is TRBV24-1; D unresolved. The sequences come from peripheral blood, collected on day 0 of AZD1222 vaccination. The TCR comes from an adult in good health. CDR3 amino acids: CATSGRGTSSGNTIYF. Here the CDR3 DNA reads TGTGCCACCAGTGGCCGGGGAACAAGCTCTGGAAACACCATATATTTT.